Listed here is a single TCR beta chain. This entry belongs to a study of blood T cell repertoires in COVID-19. About the research overall: There were acute and convalescent COVID-19 samples, and they came from the United States, Italy and Spain.

Germline V gene sequence: CDR1 SGHDT, CDR2 YYEEEE. Trimming stripped 4 bases from V and 8 bases from J, with 15 bases between. The length of the CDR3 is 13 residues. Measured with immunoSEQ multiplex PCR; TCRdb has only the in-frame clones, and not every one. The sample holds roughly 170,000 clones, about 80% seen once. Source material: peripheral blood. The origin of this receptor is a human donor in a cohort sampled during active COVID-19. The V and J genes are TRBV5-6 and TRBJ1-2, with D possibly being TRBD1 (6 bases). The CDR3 reads CASSTTGGGGYTF. The DNA for the CDR3 is TGTGCCAGCAGCACCACGGGGGGCGGAGGCTACACCTTC.